This T cell receptor beta chain was captured in a study of blood T cell repertoires in COVID-19. Study as a whole: T cells, B-cell-depleted T cells, or PBMCs supplied cDNA or gDNA.

This clone turned up a few times. Profiling relied on immunoSEQ multiplex PCR, and the TCRdb table lists in-frame clones only, not all of them. Of 71,000 or so clones listed, over 70% were seen once; the top ten hold approximately 12%. Specimen: peripheral blood. The TCR sequence derives from a man aged 50 to 60 with acute or convalescent COVID-19.

The CDR3 loop reads CASGETPLGELFF. The CDR3 nucleotides read TGTGCCAGCGGGGAGACTCCTCTCGGGGAGCTGTTTTTT. The rearrangement joins TRBV11-3 to TRBJ2-2, with D perhaps TRBD2 (5 bases). The germline V and J ends were trimmed by 8 bases and 7 bases, with 14 bases remaining between them. CDR1 and CDR2 from the germline V gene are SGHNT and YENEEA. This CDR3 is built from 13 residues.